Listed below are T cell receptor beta chains from one sample, sequenced in a study of T cells after yellow fever vaccination. Each CDR3 protein is one row after TCRdb ran MiXCR on the 5' RACE reads. The repertoire holds roughly 300,000 distinct CDR3 sequences, with roughly 8.4% as singletons. Specimen: PBMCs, collected roughly 46 days after the first yellow fever vaccination. All receptors come from a man between 18 and 35 years old who received the YFV17D yellow fever vaccine. Both conserved end residues are part of each CDR3. Each record gives: J gene, V gene, D gene, clone size, CDR3 protein, CDR3 DNA. A D gene is named only where the DNA matches it firmly. Size tells how often a clone was seen (once, few, many) or the class of an expanded clone, and some rows leave it out.

j_call: TRBJ1-2
v_call: TRBV5-1
d_call: .
clone_size: many
cdr3_aa: CASSSSYGQALSYGYTF
cdr3_nt: TGCGCCAGCAGCTCTTCATACGGACAAGCTTTGAGTTATGGCTACACCTTC

j_call: TRBJ1-6
v_call: TRBV4-1
d_call: .
clone_size: few
cdr3_aa: CASSQEPSGYSPLHF
cdr3_nt: TGCGCCAGCAGCCAAGAACCATCGGGGTATTCACCCCTCCACTTT

j_call: TRBJ2-7
v_call: TRBV20-1
d_call: .
clone_size: few
cdr3_aa: CSGQPESSYEQYF
cdr3_nt: TGCAGTGGGCAGCCCGAAAGCTCCTACGAGCAGTACTTC

j_call: TRBJ1-4
v_call: TRBV5-1
d_call: .
clone_size: .
cdr3_aa: CASSLRGLPNEKLFF
cdr3_nt: TGCGCCAGCAGCTTGCGTGGACTGCCTAATGAAAAACTGTTTTTT

j_call: TRBJ2-1
v_call: TRBV2
d_call: TRBD2
clone_size: few
cdr3_aa: CASSERGVSSYNEQFF
cdr3_nt: TGTGCCAGCAGTGAACGGGGGGTAAGCTCCTACAATGAGCAGTTCTTC

j_call: TRBJ1-1
v_call: TRBV19
d_call: .
clone_size: few
cdr3_aa: CASSMWGVKTEAFF
cdr3_nt: TGTGCCAGTAGTATGTGGGGGGTGAAGACTGAAGCTTTCTTT

j_call: TRBJ2-1
v_call: TRBV6-2/TRBV6-3
d_call: .
clone_size: few
cdr3_aa: CASSYGEALEQFF
cdr3_nt: TGTGCCAGCAGTTACGGAGAGGCCCTTGAGCAGTTCTTC

j_call: TRBJ2-1
v_call: TRBV20-1
d_call: .
clone_size: .
cdr3_aa: CSAQRQYRLNEQFF
cdr3_nt: TGCAGTGCTCAAAGGCAGTACCGACTCAATGAGCAGTTCTTC

j_call: TRBJ2-3
v_call: TRBV13
d_call: .
clone_size: few
cdr3_aa: CASSSRGMDTQYF
cdr3_nt: TGTGCCAGCAGCTCGAGGGGAATGGATACGCAGTATTTT

j_call: TRBJ1-1
v_call: TRBV6-5
d_call: TRBD1
clone_size: .
cdr3_aa: CASSLQGVVTEAFF
cdr3_nt: TGTGCCAGCAGTCTACAGGGGGTGGTAACTGAAGCTTTCTTT

j_call: TRBJ2-7
v_call: TRBV4-2
d_call: TRBD2
clone_size: few
cdr3_aa: CASSQDLRGVIYEQYF
cdr3_nt: TGTGCCAGCAGCCAAGATTTGCGGGGGGTAATCTACGAGCAGTACTTC

j_call: TRBJ2-7
v_call: TRBV4-1
d_call: .
clone_size: .
cdr3_aa: CASSQDWGSPIEQYF
cdr3_nt: TGCGCCAGCAGCCAAGATTGGGGGTCGCCCATCGAGCAGTACTTC

j_call: TRBJ2-7
v_call: TRBV6-5
d_call: .
clone_size: .
cdr3_aa: CASSYSEGSYEQYF
cdr3_nt: TGTGCCAGCAGTTACTCCGAGGGATCCTACGAGCAGTACTTC

j_call: TRBJ2-5
v_call: TRBV11-2
d_call: TRBD2
clone_size: .
cdr3_aa: CASSLDPRTSGQETQYF
cdr3_nt: TGTGCCAGCAGCTTAGATCCCAGGACTAGCGGCCAAGAGACCCAGTACTTC

j_call: TRBJ2-3
v_call: TRBV5-1
d_call: .
clone_size: once
cdr3_aa: CASSLGRGALLSTDMQYF
cdr3_nt: TGCGCCAGCAGCTTGGGTCGGGGGGCCCTCCTGAGCACAGATATGCAGTATTTT

j_call: TRBJ2-1
v_call: TRBV6-2/TRBV6-3
d_call: TRBD2
clone_size: few
cdr3_aa: CASSPLRGGGDEQFF
cdr3_nt: TGTGCCAGCAGCCCCCTGCGCGGGGGGGGGGATGAGCAGTTCTTC

j_call: TRBJ2-3
v_call: TRBV7-8
d_call: TRBD1
clone_size: .
cdr3_aa: CAGQGIEDTQYF
cdr3_nt: TGTGCGGGACAGGGAATCGAGGATACGCAGTATTTT

j_call: TRBJ1-6
v_call: TRBV4-1
d_call: TRBD1
clone_size: .
cdr3_aa: CASSHQGVRNSPLHF
cdr3_nt: TGCGCCAGCAGCCACCAGGGGGTTAGGAATTCACCCCTCCACTTT

j_call: TRBJ2-3
v_call: TRBV29-1
d_call: .
clone_size: few
cdr3_aa: CSVVLLTDTQYF
cdr3_nt: TGCAGCGTTGTGCTACTCACAGATACGCAGTATTTT

j_call: TRBJ2-5
v_call: TRBV13
d_call: .
clone_size: few
cdr3_aa: CASSTADGPRETQYF
cdr3_nt: TGTGCCAGCAGCACAGCGGACGGCCCTAGGGAGACCCAGTACTTC

j_call: TRBJ2-1
v_call: TRBV29-1
d_call: .
clone_size: few
cdr3_aa: CSVGGVDRYNEQFF
cdr3_nt: TGCAGCGTGGGCGGGGTCGATCGCTACAATGAGCAGTTCTTC

j_call: TRBJ2-5
v_call: TRBV20-1
d_call: TRBD2
clone_size: .
cdr3_aa: CSAEVLLAGTQETQYF
cdr3_nt: TGCAGTGCTGAGGTGTTGCTAGCGGGGACCCAAGAGACCCAGTACTTC

j_call: TRBJ1-1
v_call: TRBV30
d_call: .
clone_size: few
cdr3_aa: CAWSRGEGTEAFF
cdr3_nt: TGTGCCTGGAGTCGGGGGGAGGGCACTGAAGCTTTCTTT

j_call: TRBJ2-3
v_call: TRBV7-8
d_call: .
clone_size: few
cdr3_aa: CASSPRRLDTQYF
cdr3_nt: TGTGCCAGCAGCCCCCGACGGCTTGATACGCAGTATTTT

j_call: TRBJ2-3
v_call: TRBV6-2/TRBV6-3
d_call: .
clone_size: few
cdr3_aa: CASSPRARLATQYF
cdr3_nt: TGTGCCAGCTCCCCCCGGGCTCGCCTCGCTACGCAGTATTTT

j_call: TRBJ2-5
v_call: TRBV5-1
d_call: .
clone_size: few
cdr3_aa: CASNNPGVQETQYF
cdr3_nt: TGCGCCAGCAACAACCCTGGGGTCCAAGAGACCCAGTACTTC

j_call: TRBJ2-5
v_call: TRBV7-8
d_call: .
clone_size: .
cdr3_aa: CASSLPSRGRGVLLETQYF
cdr3_nt: TGTGCCAGCAGCTTACCCTCAAGGGGCAGGGGAGTTCTTCTAGAGACCCAGTACTTC

j_call: TRBJ2-3
v_call: TRBV21-1
d_call: .
clone_size: few
cdr3_aa: CASSKSVTGHPSTDTQYF
cdr3_nt: TGTGCCAGCAGCAAATCAGTAACGGGCCATCCTAGCACAGATACGCAGTATTTT

j_call: TRBJ1-2
v_call: TRBV3-1
d_call: .
clone_size: few
cdr3_aa: CASTISGEANYGYTF
cdr3_nt: TGTGCCAGCACCATCTCGGGAGAAGCTAACTATGGCTACACCTTC

j_call: TRBJ1-4
v_call: TRBV7-2
d_call: .
clone_size: few
cdr3_aa: CASSPWARGEKLFF
cdr3_nt: TGTGCCAGCAGCCCGTGGGCGCGGGGGGAAAAACTGTTTTTT

j_call: TRBJ1-5
v_call: TRBV12-3/TRBV12-4
d_call: .
clone_size: many
cdr3_aa: CASSSRGSNQPQHF
cdr3_nt: TGTGCCAGCAGTTCCAGGGGCAGCAATCAGCCCCAGCATTTT

j_call: TRBJ2-1
v_call: TRBV3-1
d_call: TRBD1
clone_size: once
cdr3_aa: CASSHQGQGADEQFF
cdr3_nt: TGTGCCAGCAGCCACCAGGGACAGGGCGCAGATGAGCAGTTCTTC

j_call: TRBJ2-1
v_call: TRBV19
d_call: .
clone_size: few
cdr3_aa: CASSIVGVYNEQFF
cdr3_nt: TGTGCCAGTAGTATAGTAGGCGTATACAATGAGCAGTTCTTC

j_call: TRBJ2-5
v_call: TRBV7-9
d_call: .
clone_size: .
cdr3_aa: CASSLPTQRARGETQYF
cdr3_nt: TGTGCCAGCAGCTTACCCACTCAGCGGGCCCGTGGGGAGACCCAGTACTTC

j_call: TRBJ2-1
v_call: TRBV5-4
d_call: .
clone_size: .
cdr3_aa: CASSLARLGGVNEQFF
cdr3_nt: TGTGCCAGCAGCTTGGCGCGACTAGGGGGAGTGAATGAGCAGTTCTTC

j_call: TRBJ2-5
v_call: TRBV6-2/TRBV6-3
d_call: TRBD2
clone_size: few
cdr3_aa: CASSSRDYGETQYF
cdr3_nt: TGTGCCAGCAGTTCTCGGGACTATGGGGAGACCCAGTACTTC

j_call: TRBJ1-1
v_call: TRBV5-1
d_call: TRBD1
clone_size: .
cdr3_aa: CASSLRDRLNTEAFF
cdr3_nt: TGCGCCAGCAGCTTGAGGGACAGGCTGAACACTGAAGCTTTCTTT

j_call: TRBJ2-3
v_call: TRBV12-3/TRBV12-4
d_call: .
clone_size: many
cdr3_aa: CASSFGGSTDTQYF
cdr3_nt: TGTGCCAGCAGTTTTGGGGGTAGCACAGATACGCAGTATTTT

j_call: TRBJ1-1
v_call: TRBV6-1
d_call: .
clone_size: .
cdr3_aa: CASTPLWVGTEAFF
cdr3_nt: TGTGCCAGCACCCCGCTTTGGGTTGGCACTGAAGCTTTCTTT

j_call: TRBJ2-3
v_call: TRBV7-3
d_call: .
clone_size: few
cdr3_aa: CASSHGLGTDTQYF
cdr3_nt: TGTGCCAGCAGCCACGGACTCGGCACAGATACGCAGTATTTT

j_call: TRBJ1-1
v_call: TRBV29-1
d_call: .
clone_size: .
cdr3_aa: CSVGRPGGAGEAFF
cdr3_nt: TGCAGCGTTGGGAGGCCCGGGGGCGCGGGTGAAGCTTTCTTT

j_call: TRBJ1-1
v_call: TRBV20-1
d_call: .
clone_size: .
cdr3_aa: CSASGNGNTEAFF
cdr3_nt: TGCAGTGCTAGTGGGAACGGGAACACTGAAGCTTTCTTT

j_call: TRBJ1-2
v_call: TRBV4-3
d_call: .
clone_size: few
cdr3_aa: CASSHGGEGYGYTF
cdr3_nt: TGCGCCAGCAGCCATGGCGGGGAGGGGTATGGCTACACCTTC

j_call: TRBJ2-5
v_call: TRBV9
d_call: TRBD1
clone_size: many
cdr3_aa: CASSATGAETQYF
cdr3_nt: TGTGCCAGCAGCGCAACAGGGGCAGAGACCCAGTACTTC

j_call: TRBJ1-4
v_call: TRBV4-2
d_call: .
clone_size: few
cdr3_aa: CASSQAEGAPTNEKLFF
cdr3_nt: TGTGCCAGCAGCCAAGCGGAGGGCGCTCCAACTAATGAAAAACTGTTTTTT

j_call: TRBJ2-3
v_call: TRBV5-5
d_call: .
clone_size: .
cdr3_aa: CASSWTRWTDTQYF
cdr3_nt: TGTGCCAGCAGCTGGACGAGGTGGACAGATACGCAGTATTTT

j_call: TRBJ2-1
v_call: TRBV3-1
d_call: TRBD2
clone_size: few
cdr3_aa: CASTTRLAGGIIYNEQFF
cdr3_nt: TGTGCCAGCACCACCCGACTAGCGGGGGGCATCATCTACAATGAGCAGTTCTTC

j_call: TRBJ2-2
v_call: TRBV5-1
d_call: .
clone_size: .
cdr3_aa: CASIPTGTEGGELFF
cdr3_nt: TGCGCCAGCATCCCGACAGGGACGGAGGGCGGGGAGCTGTTTTTT

j_call: TRBJ1-1
v_call: TRBV21-1
d_call: .
clone_size: few
cdr3_aa: CASSHLTGKGYTEAFF
cdr3_nt: TGTGCCAGCAGTCATTTGACAGGGAAAGGGTACACTGAAGCTTTCTTT

j_call: TRBJ2-3
v_call: TRBV6-1
d_call: .
clone_size: .
cdr3_aa: CASSQQGGPGTDTQYF
cdr3_nt: TGTGCCAGCTCACAACAGGGAGGCCCGGGGACAGATACGCAGTATTTT

j_call: TRBJ2-7
v_call: TRBV7-2
d_call: .
clone_size: few
cdr3_aa: CASSTDNGSYEQYF
cdr3_nt: TGTGCCAGCAGCACCGACAACGGCTCCTACGAGCAGTACTTC

j_call: TRBJ1-2
v_call: TRBV7-2
d_call: .
clone_size: few
cdr3_aa: CASSPQGMGYGYTF
cdr3_nt: TGTGCCAGCAGCCCTCAGGGGATGGGCTATGGCTACACCTTC

j_call: TRBJ2-5
v_call: TRBV7-2
d_call: .
clone_size: many
cdr3_aa: CASSPPAGKETQYF
cdr3_nt: TGTGCCAGCAGCCCCCCGGCGGGGAAAGAGACCCAGTACTTC